A single sample gave rise to the 3 T cell receptor beta chains below, sequenced in a study of shared clonotypes between healthy human individuals (dated by TCRdb to between 2020 and 2021). The library relied on the immunoSEQ multiplex PCR assay. TCRdb carries this immuneACCESS record with in-frame sequences only. Its versions omit some clonotypes, under half of them owing to an unresolved V gene in the studies checked, with the rest unexplained. In this sample the table shows 1.5 million to 1.9 million clones, around 98% of which occur a single time. Of the sample, roughly 0.42% falls within the top ten clones. The sample was naive CD4+ T cells sorted from blood. The sample's cell subset or site label, decoded: CD45RA+ positively selected. All receptors come from a man younger than 40 in good health.

The rearrangement joins TRBV5-1 to TRBJ2-7; D ambiguous. Germline V lookup: CDR1 SGHRS, CDR2 YFSETQ. This CDR3 is built from 13 residues. Trimming removed 5 bases at V and 2 bases at J, with 11 bases between. The CDR3 loop is CASRGSSTYEQYF. CDR3 coding DNA: TGCGCCAGCAGGGGCAGCAGTACCTACGAGCAGTACTTC.

The J gene is TRBJ2-3, the V gene TRBV9; TRBD2 matches 7 bases. The CDR3 is 17 amino acids. V lost 1 base, J lost 5 bases, and 13 bases stayed unmatched. Germline V lookup: CDR1 SGDLS, CDR2 YYNGEE. The CDR3 sequence is CASSVTAGVRRLDTQYF. The CDR3 DNA reads as TGTGCCAGCAGCGTAACCGCGGGAGTTCGGCGACTAGATACGCAGTATTTT.

The chain recombines TRBV7-9 with TRBJ2-1, with 9 nucleotides matching TRBD2. Germline V gene lookup returns CDR1 SEHNR and CDR2 FQNEAQ (reference sequence). The CDR3 has 15 residues. The V and J ends lost 5 bases and 2 bases, in that order; junction bases with no gene match: 4. CDR3 in DNA: TGTGCCAGCAGCCTTCAGCGGGAGGCCTACAATGAGCAGTTCTTC. Its protein is CASSLQREAYNEQFF.